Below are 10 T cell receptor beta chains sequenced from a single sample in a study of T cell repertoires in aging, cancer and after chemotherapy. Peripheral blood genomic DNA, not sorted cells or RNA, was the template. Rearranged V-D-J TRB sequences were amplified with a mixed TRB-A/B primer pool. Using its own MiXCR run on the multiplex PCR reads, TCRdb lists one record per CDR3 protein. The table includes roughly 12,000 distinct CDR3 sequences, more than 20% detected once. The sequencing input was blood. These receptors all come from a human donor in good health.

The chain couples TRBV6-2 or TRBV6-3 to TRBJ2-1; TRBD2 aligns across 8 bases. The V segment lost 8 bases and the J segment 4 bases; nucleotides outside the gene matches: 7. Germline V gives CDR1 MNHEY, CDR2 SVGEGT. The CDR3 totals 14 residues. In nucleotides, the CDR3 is TGTGCCAGCCTTAGCGGGACAACGTACAATGAGCAGTTCTTC. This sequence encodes CASLSGTTYNEQFF.

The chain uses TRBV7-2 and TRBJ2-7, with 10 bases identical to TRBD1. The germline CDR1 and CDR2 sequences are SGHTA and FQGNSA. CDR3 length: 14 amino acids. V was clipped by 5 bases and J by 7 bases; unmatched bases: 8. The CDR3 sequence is CASSAGQGWREQYF. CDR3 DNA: TGTGCCAGCAGCGCGGGACAGGGGTGGAGGGAGCAGTACTTC.

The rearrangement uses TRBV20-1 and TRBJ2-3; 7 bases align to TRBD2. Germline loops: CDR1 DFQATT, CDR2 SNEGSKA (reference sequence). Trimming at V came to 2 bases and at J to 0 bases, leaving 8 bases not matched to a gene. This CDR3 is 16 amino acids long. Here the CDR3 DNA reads TGCAGTGCTAGAACGCGCCAGCGGGGAAGCACAGATACGCAGTATTTT. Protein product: CSARTRQRGSTDTQYF.

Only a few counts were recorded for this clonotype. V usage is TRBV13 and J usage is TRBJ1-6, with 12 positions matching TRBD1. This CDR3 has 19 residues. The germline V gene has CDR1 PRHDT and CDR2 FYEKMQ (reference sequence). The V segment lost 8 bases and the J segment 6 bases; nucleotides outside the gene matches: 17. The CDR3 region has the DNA TGTGCCAGCCGGACGCGATTAACGGGGGGACAGGGGGCTAATTCACCCCTCCACTTT. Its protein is CASRTRLTGGQGANSPLHF.

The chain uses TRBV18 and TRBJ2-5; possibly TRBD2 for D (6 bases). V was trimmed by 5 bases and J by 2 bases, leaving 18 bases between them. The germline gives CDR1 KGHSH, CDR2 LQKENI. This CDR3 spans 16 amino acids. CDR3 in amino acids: CASSEYSGLFQETQYF. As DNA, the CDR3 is TGTGCCAGCTCAGAATATTCGGGACTTTTTCAAGAGACCCAGTACTTC.

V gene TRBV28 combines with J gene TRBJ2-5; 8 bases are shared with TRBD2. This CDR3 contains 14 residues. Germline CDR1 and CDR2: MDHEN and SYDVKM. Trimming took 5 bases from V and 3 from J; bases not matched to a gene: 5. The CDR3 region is CASSKTSAKETQYF. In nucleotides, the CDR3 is TGTGCCAGCAGTAAGACTAGCGCCAAAGAGACCCAGTACTTC.

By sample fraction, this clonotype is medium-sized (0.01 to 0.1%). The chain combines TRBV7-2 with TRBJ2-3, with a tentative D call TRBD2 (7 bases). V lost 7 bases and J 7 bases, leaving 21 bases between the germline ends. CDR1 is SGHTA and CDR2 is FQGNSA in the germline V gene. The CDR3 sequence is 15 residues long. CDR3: CASTLGGGGSNTQYF. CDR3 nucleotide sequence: TGTGCCAGCACCCTTGGGGGAGGGGGTTCTAATACGCAGTATTTT. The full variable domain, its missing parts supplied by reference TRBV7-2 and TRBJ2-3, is GAGVSQSPSNKVTEKGKDVELRCDPISGHTALYWYRQSLGQGLEFLIYFQGNSAPDKSGLPSDRFSAERTGGSVSTLTIQRTQQEDSAVYLCASTLGGGGSNTQYFGPGTRLTVL.

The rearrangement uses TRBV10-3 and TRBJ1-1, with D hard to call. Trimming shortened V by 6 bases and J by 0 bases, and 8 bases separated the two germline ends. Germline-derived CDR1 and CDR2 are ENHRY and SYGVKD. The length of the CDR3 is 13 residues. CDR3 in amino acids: CAIREHMNTEAFF. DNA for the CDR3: TGTGCCATCAGGGAACACATGAACACTGAAGCTTTCTTT.

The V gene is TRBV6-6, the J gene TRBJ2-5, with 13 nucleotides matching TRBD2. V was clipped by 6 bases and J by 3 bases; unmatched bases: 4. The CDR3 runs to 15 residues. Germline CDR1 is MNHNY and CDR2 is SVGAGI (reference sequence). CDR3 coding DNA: TGTGCCAGCAGACTAGCGGGGGGGCCGGAAGAGACCCAGTACTTC. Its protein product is CASRLAGGPEETQYF.

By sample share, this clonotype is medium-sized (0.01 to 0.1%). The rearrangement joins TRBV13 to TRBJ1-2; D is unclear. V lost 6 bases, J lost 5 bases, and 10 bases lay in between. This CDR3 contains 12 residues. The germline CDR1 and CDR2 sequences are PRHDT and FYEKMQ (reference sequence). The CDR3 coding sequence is TGTGCCAGCAGTTTTAGGAGATATGGCTACACCTTC. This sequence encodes CASSFRRYGYTF.